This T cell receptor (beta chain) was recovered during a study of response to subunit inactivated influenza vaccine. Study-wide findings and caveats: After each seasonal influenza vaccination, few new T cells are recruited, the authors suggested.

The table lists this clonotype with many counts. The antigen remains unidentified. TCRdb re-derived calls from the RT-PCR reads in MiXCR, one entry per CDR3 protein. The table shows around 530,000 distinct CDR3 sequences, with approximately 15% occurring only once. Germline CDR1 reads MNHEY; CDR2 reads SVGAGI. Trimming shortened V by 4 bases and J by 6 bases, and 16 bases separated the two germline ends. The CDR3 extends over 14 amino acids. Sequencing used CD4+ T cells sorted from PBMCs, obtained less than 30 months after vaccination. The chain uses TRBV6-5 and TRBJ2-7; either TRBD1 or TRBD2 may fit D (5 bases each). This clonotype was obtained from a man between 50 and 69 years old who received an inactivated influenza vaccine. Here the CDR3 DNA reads TGTGCCAGCAGTTCCCGGGACGGACATGTCGAGCAGTACTTC. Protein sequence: CASSSRDGHVEQYF.